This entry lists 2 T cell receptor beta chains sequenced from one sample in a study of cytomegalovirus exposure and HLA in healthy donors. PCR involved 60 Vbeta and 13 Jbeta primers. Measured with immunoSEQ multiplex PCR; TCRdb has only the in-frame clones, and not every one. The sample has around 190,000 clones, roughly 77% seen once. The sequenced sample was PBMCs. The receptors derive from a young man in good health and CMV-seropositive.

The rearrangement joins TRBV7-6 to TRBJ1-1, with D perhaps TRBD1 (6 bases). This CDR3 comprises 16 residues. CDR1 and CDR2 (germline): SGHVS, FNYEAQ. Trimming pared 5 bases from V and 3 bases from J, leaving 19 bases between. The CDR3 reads CASSLSQGLMDTEAFF. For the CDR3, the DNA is TGTGCCAGCAGCCTAAGTCAGGGGTTAATGGACACTGAAGCTTTCTTT. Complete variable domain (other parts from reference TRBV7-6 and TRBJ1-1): GAGVSQSPRYKVTKRGQDVALRCDPISGHVSLYWYRQALGQGPEFLTYFNYEAQQDKSGLPNDRFSAERPEGSISTLTIQRTEQRDSAMYRCASSLSQGLMDTEAFFGQGTRLTVV.

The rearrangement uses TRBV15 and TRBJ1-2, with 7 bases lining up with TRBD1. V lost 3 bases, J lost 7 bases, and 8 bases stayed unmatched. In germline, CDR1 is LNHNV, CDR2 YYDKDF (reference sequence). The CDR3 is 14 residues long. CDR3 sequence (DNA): TGTGCCACCAGCAGCGCGGGACAGTCGGGTGGCTACACCTTC. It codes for CATSSAGQSGGYTF.